This passage covers 7 T cell receptor beta chains from one sample sequenced in a study of shared clonotypes between healthy human individuals. TCRdb's copy holds only in-frame clones and misses some; the assay was immunoSEQ multiplex PCR. Here the sample spans about 2.3 million clones, around 92% being singletons. The sample was naive CD4+ T cells from PBMCs. Stated subset: CD45RA+ positively selected. The receptors here all came from a man aged 18 to 35 in good health. Some clones in this sample may be carry-over from other donors' samples.

This chain uses TRBV2 with TRBJ1-1; 7 bases agree with TRBD1. Germline V gene data show CDR1 as SNHLY and CDR2 as FYNNEI. The J segment lost 3 bases and the V segment lost 5 bases, leaving 3 bases of the junction unmatched. The CDR3 is 13 residues long. The CDR3 DNA sequence: TGTGCCAGCAGTACTACAGGGGACACTGAAGCTTTCTTT. Its protein is CASSTTGDTEAFF.

The rearrangement links TRBV12-5 to TRBJ1-3; D gene uncertain. The germline V gene encodes CDR1 LGHNT and CDR2 FRNRAP. The V and J ends lost 4 bases and 3 bases respectively, with 10 bases between them. The CDR3 consists of 14 residues. The CDR3 is CASGSAPGGNTIYF. For the CDR3, the DNA is TGTGCTAGTGGTTCCGCGCCAGGTGGAAACACCATATATTTT.

Concerning this clone: Other DNA sequences in the same sample also yield this CDR3. The chain employs TRBV28 and TRBJ2-7; a weak D match, TRBD1 (5 bases). Germline-derived CDR1 and CDR2 are MDHEN and SYDVKM. Trimming shortened V by 9 bases and J by 3 bases, and 9 bases separated the two germline ends. The CDR3 runs 11 residues. The CDR3 region is CASGASYEQYF. CDR3 nucleotide sequence: TGTGCCAGTGGGGCCAGCTACGAGCAGTACTTC.

CDR3: CASSWTPLNTEAFF. The CDR3 bases are TGTGCCAGCAGTTGGACGCCCTTGAACACTGAAGCTTTCTTT. The chain is built from TRBV7-2 and TRBJ1-1; D is unresolved. V lost 6 bases and J 0 bases, leaving 11 bases between the germline ends. This CDR3 contains 14 residues. Germline V gene lookup returns CDR1 SGHTA and CDR2 FQGNSA.

V and J are TRBV29-1 and TRBJ2-1; 8 nucleotides match TRBD2. The J segment lost 10 bases and the V segment lost 2 bases, leaving 13 bases of the junction unmatched. The CDR3 covers 15 residues. Germline V gene lookup returns CDR1 SQVTM and CDR2 ANQGSEA. The CDR3 DNA is TGCAGCGTTGAACGTCTAGCGGGTCCAGGCGGGGAGCAGTTCTTC. As protein: CSVERLAGPGGEQFF.

The chain has TRBV5-5 and TRBJ2-4; 8 nucleotides match TRBD2. V lost 3 bases to trimming and J lost 6 bases; unmatched junction nucleotides: 2. Germline V gene sequence: CDR1 SGHKS, CDR2 YYEKEE (reference sequence). CDR3 length: 13 amino acids. The DNA for the CDR3 is TGTGCCAGCAGCTGGACTAGCCCAAACATTCAGTACTTC. As protein: CASSWTSPNIQYF.

This sequence joins TRBV7-3 and TRBJ2-2; 9 bases are shared with TRBD2. The V gene's germline CDR1 is SGHTA and CDR2 FQGTGA. This CDR3 contains 16 residues. Trimming cost V 4 bases and J 1 base; bases outside gene matches: 4. DNA for the CDR3: TGTGCCAGCAGCTCTCAAGCGGGAGGGAACACCGGGGAGCTGTTTTTT. Translating it yields CASSSQAGGNTGELFF.